This T cell receptor beta chain was documented in a study of blood T cell repertoires in COVID-19. Study in general: Spain, Italy and the United States supplied samples that represented acute and convalescent COVID-19. T cells, B-cell-depleted T cells, or PBMCs supplied cDNA or gDNA.

This table comes from immunoSEQ multiplex PCR, and its TCRdb copy is limited to in-frame clones, with some not included. Here the sample spans about 330,000 clones, approximately 88% being singletons. The germline V and J ends were trimmed by 0 bases and 8 bases, with 11 bases remaining between them. CDR3 length equals 13 residues. CDR1 and CDR2 (germline): SGHNT, YENEEA. Those enrolled, adults aged 18 to 89 years, came from about two dozen US areas. The study assigned cohorts using participant-reported clinical history. V is TRBV11-3 and J is TRBJ2-7, with D possibly TRBD2 on 5 matching bases. The TCR sequence derives from a man aged 30 to 45 who had recovered from COVID-19. Specimen: PBMCs or T cells enriched from blood (not recorded which). This CDR3 reads CASSLDSFGKQYF. The CDR3 bases are TGTGCCAGCAGCTTAGATAGCTTCGGGAAGCAGTACTTC.